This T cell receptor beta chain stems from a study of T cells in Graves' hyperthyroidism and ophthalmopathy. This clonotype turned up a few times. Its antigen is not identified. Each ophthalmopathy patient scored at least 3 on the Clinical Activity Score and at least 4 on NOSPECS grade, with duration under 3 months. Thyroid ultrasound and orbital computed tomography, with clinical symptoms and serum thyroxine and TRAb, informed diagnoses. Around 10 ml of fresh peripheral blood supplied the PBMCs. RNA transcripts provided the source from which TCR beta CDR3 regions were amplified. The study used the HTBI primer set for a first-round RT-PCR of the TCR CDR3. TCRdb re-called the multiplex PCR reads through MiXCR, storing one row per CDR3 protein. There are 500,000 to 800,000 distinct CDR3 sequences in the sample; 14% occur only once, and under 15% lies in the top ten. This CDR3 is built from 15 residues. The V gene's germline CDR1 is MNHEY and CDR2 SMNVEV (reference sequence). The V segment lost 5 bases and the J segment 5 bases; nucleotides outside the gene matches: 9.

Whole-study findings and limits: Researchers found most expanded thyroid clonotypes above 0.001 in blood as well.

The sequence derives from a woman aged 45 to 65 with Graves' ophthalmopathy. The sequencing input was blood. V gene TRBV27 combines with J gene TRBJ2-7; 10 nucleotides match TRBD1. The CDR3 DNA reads TGTGCCAGCAGTACACTTGACAGGGGGCCCCACGAGCAGTACTTC. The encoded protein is CASSTLDRGPHEQYF.